This T cell receptor beta chain emerged from a study of blood T cells in healthy people across ages. Together with a sample-barcoded 5' primer, a J-beta primer mix was included in a second PCR lasting about 6 to 12 cycles. TCRdb recomputed calls from the 5' RACE reads with MiXCR, one row per CDR3 protein. The top ten clones hold around 32% of a sample with 730,000 or so distinct CDR3 sequences, around 41% of them seen once. There are 17 residues in the CDR3. In germline, CDR1 is SGHRS, CDR2 YFSETQ. J gave up 1 base and V 0 bases, and 7 bases lay outside the gene matches. The source material was blood. V gene TRBV5-1 combines with J gene TRBJ2-1; 7 nucleotides line up with TRBD1. The TCR was taken from an elderly man in good health. This CDR3 is CASSLARQGRSYNEQFF. CDR3 bases: TGCGCCAGCAGCTTGGCACGACAGGGTCGGTCCTACAATGAGCAGTTCTTC.